This T cell receptor beta chain stems from a study of cytomegalovirus exposure and HLA in healthy donors. Study-wide background: A previous analysis identified around 120 million unique TCR beta sequences derived from about 180 million T cells.

The study ran its PCR with 60 Vbeta and 13 Jbeta primers. As originally analysed: In a later analysis, the count reached some 75 million unique TCR beta chains, with 9 million to 11 million shared. Sequenced by immunoSEQ multiplex PCR; TCRdb stores in-frame clones only, minus some. That table furnishes V, J and clone size, whereas the DNA furnished D and trimming. The sample yields fewer than 200,000 clones, around 81% seen once. Germline-derived CDR1 and CDR2 are MGHRA and YSYEKL. Trimming cost V 1 base and J 4 bases; bases outside gene matches: 7. The CDR3 has 16 residues. Study-level points and caveats: Most observed TCR sequences were rare, whereas some public TCRs were detected in many donors. As was reported, the HLA-A and HLA-B alleles of most subjects were accurately predicted from TCR beta sequences.

This clone came up once. No antigen is known for it. Material: PBMCs. The receptor was derived from a woman in her thirties in good health and CMV-seronegative. The chain carries TRBV4-1 and TRBJ2-7; 10 bases agree with TRBD2. CDR3 sequence reads: CASSQGERGGRYEQYF. The DNA for the CDR3 is TGCGCCAGCAGCCAAGGGGAGCGGGGGGGTCGGTACGAGCAGTACTTC.